This TCR beta chain was documented in a study of a mutant IDH1 vaccine in newly diagnosed glioma. This table comes from immunoSEQ multiplex PCR, and its TCRdb copy is limited to in-frame clones, with some not included. Among tens of thousands of clones listed, 60% to 85% were seen once. V gave up 4 bases and J gave up 0 bases; unmatched junction bases: 5. Germline loops: CDR1 SGHDT, CDR2 YYEEEE. This CDR3 contains 16 residues. Time point reported: baseline, week 1 (first vaccination visit). The treatment here: pre-vaccination baseline after standard-of-care therapy. The chain has TRBV5-6 and TRBJ2-2, with 8 bases aligning to TRBD2. The sample consisted of PBMCs, taken from a glioma patient treated with radiotherapy, temozolomide or both. This sequence originates from a woman between 40 and 50 years old with glioma. The CDR3 region has the DNA TGTGCCAGCAGCCAAGCGGGGGCCCCGAACACCGGGGAGCTGTTTTTT. It specifies CASSQAGAPNTGELFF.